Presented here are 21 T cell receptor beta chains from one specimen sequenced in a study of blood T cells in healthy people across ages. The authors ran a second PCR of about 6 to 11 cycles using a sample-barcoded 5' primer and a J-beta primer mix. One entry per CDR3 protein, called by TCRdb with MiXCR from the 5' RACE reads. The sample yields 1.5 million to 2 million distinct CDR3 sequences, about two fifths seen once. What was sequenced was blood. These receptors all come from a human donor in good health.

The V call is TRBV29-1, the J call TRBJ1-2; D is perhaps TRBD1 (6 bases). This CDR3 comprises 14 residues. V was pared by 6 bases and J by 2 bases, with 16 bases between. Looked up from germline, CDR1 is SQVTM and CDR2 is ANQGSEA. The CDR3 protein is CSVQLWGGNYGYTF. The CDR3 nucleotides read TGCAGCGTACAACTTTGGGGGGGCAACTATGGCTACACCTTC.

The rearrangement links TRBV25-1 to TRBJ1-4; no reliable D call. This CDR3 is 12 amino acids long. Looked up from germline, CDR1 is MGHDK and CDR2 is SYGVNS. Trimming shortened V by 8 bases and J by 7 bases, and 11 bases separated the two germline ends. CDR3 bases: TGTGCCAGCCGCCTCGGCTCTGAAAAACTGTTTTTT. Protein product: CASRLGSEKLFF.

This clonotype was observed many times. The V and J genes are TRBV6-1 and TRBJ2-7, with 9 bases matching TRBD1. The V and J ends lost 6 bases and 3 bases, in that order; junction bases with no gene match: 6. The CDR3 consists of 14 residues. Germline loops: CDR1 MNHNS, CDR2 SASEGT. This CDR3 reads CASRLPGQGYEQYF. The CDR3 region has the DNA TGTGCCAGCAGACTCCCGGGACAGGGCTACGAGCAGTACTTC.

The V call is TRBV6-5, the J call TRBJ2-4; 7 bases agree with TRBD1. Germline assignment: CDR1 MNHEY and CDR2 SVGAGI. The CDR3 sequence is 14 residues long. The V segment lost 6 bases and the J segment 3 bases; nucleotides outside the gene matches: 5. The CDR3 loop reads CASSRDSVKNIQYF. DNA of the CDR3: TGTGCCAGCAGCAGGGACAGCGTCAAAAACATTCAGTACTTC.

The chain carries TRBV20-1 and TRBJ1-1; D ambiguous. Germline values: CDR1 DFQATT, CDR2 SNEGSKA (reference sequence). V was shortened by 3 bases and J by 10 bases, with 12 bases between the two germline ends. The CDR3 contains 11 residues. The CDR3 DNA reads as TGCAGTGCTAGTGGGAGGGTGGGAGCTTTCTTT. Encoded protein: CSASGRVGAFF.

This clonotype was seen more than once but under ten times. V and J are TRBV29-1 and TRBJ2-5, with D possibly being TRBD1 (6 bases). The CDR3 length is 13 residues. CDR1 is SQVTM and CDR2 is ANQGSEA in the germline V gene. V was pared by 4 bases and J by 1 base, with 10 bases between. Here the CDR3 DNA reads TGCAGCGTTGCAGGGGTCATCCAAGAGACCCAGTACTTC. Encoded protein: CSVAGVIQETQYF.

The CDR3 DNA reads TGTGCCAGCAGCCAAGAATCGGCGGGGGTCAGTGGCTACACCTTC. Its translation is CASSQESAGVSGYTF. The genes are TRBV3-1 and TRBJ1-2, with D possibly TRBD1 on 5 matching bases. CDR1 is LGHDT and CDR2 is YNNKEL in the germline V gene (reference sequence). The V and J ends lost 0 bases and 7 bases respectively, with 15 bases between them. This CDR3 spans 15 amino acids.

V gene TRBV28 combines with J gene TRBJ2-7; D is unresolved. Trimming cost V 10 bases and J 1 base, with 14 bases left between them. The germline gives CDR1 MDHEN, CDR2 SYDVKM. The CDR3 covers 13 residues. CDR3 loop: CATLVDTSYEQYF. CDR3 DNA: TGTGCCACCCTCGTCGACACATCCTACGAGCAGTACTTC.

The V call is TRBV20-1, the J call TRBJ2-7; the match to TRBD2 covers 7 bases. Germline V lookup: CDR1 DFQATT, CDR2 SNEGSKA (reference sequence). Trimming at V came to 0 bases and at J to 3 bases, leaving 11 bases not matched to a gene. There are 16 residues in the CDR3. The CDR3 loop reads CSARDKSGAGLYEQYF. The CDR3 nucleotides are TGCAGTGCTAGAGATAAGAGCGGGGCTGGACTCTACGAGCAGTACTTC.

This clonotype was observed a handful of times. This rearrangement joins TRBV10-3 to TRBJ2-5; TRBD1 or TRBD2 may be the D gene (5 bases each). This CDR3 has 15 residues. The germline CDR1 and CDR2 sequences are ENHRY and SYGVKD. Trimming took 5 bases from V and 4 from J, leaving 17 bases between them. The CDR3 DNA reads TGTGCCATCAGTCCCGGGACCCTAGAAGGAGAGACCCAGTACTTC. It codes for CAISPGTLEGETQYF.

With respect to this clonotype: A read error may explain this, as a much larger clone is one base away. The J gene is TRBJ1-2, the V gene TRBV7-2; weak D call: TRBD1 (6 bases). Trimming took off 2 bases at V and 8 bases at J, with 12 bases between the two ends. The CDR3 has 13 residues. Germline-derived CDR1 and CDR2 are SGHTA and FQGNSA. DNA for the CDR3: TGTGCCAGCAGCTTAAGGGGGAGGCGGGGCTACACCTTC. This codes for CASSLRGRRGYTF. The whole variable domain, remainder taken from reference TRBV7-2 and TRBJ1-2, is GAGVSQSPSNKVTEKGKDVELRCDPISGHTALYWYRQSLGQGLEFLIYFQGNSAPDKSGLPSDRFSAERTGGSVSTLTIQRTQQEDSAVYLCASSLRGRRGYTFGSGTRLTVV.

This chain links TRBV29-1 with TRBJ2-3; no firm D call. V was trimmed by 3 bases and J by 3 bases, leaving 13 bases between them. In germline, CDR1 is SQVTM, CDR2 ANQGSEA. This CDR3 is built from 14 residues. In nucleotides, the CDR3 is TGCAGCGTTGATGGACCTAAGGAGACAGATACGCAGTATTTT. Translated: CSVDGPKETDTQYF.

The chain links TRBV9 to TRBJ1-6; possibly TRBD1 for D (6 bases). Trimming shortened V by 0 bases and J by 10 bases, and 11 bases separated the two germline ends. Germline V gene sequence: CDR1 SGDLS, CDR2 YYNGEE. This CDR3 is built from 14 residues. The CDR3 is CASSVVDRNSPLHF. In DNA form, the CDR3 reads TGTGCCAGCAGCGTAGTCGACAGGAACTCACCCCTCCACTTT.

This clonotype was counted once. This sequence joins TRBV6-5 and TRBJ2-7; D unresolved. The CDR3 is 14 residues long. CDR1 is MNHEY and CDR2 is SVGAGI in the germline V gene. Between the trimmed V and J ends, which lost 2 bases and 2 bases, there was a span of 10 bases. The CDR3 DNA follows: TGTGCCAGCAGTTACGGACCCAGCACCTACGAGCAGTACTTC. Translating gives CASSYGPSTYEQYF.

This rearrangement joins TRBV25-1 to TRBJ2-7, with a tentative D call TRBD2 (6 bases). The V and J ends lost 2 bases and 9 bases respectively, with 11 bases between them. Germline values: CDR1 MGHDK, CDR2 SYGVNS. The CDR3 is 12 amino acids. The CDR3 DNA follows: TGTGCCAGCAGTGAAGGCGGGGCCCGGCAGTACTTC. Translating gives CASSEGGARQYF.

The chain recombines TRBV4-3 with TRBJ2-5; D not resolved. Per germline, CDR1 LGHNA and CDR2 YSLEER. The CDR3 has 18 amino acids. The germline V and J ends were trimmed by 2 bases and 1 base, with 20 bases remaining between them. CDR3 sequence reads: CASSQILRQGQVQETQYF. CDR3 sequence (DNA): TGCGCCAGCAGCCAAATTCTTCGCCAAGGGCAGGTCCAAGAGACCCAGTACTTC.

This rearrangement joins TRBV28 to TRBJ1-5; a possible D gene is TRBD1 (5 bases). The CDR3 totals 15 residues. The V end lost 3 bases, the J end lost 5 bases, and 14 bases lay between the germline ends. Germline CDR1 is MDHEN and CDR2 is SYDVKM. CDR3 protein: CASSFSAGSYQPQHF. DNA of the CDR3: TGTGCCAGCAGTTTTTCGGCAGGGTCCTATCAGCCCCAGCATTTT.

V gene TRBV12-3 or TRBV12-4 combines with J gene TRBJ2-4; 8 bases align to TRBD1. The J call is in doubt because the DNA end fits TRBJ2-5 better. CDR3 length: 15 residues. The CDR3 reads CASSRGQGLGGTQYF. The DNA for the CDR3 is TGTGCCAGCAGCCGCGGACAGGGATTAGGAGGGACCCAGTACTTC.

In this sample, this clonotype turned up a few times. CDR3: CASLRTGGGTQYF. As DNA, the CDR3 is TGTGCCAGCCTGAGGACTGGGGGTGGTACGCAGTATTTT. V usage is TRBV28 and J usage is TRBJ2-3; D may be TRBD1 or TRBD2 (5 bases each). The V gene's germline CDR1 is MDHEN and CDR2 SYDVKM. This CDR3 has 13 residues. With 8 bases removed from V and 8 bases from J, the gap between germline ends came to 17 bases.

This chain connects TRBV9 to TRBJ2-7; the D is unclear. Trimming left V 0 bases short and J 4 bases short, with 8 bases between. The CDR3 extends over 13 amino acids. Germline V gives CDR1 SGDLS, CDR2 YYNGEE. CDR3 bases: TGTGCCAGCAGCGTAGGGAATCAGTACGAGCAGTACTTC. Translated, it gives CASSVGNQYEQYF.

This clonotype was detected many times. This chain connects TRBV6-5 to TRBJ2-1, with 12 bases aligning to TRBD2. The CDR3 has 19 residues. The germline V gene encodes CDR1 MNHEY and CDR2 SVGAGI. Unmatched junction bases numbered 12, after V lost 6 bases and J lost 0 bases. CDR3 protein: CASSPGPSGGALSYNEQFF. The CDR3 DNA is TGTGCCAGCAGCCCGGGCCCTAGCGGGGGGGCTCTCTCCTACAATGAGCAGTTCTTC.